The TCR beta chain under discussion was sequenced for a study of blood T cell repertoires in COVID-19. Some clones are missing from TCRdb's copy, which holds only in-frame ones; the method was immunoSEQ multiplex PCR. Of under 400,000 clones listed, around 87% are singletons. With V trimmed by 4 bases and J by 4 bases, 12 bases remained unmatched. This CDR3 is 16 amino acids long. CDR1 is SGHRS and CDR2 is YFSETQ in the germline V gene. Participant ages covered roughly 18 to 89 years across about 25 US areas. The receptor comes from a man aged 40-50 years in a cohort exposed to, infected with or recovered from COVID-19 (not recorded which). J is TRBJ1-2 and V is TRBV5-1, with 8 bases matching TRBD1. Source material: PBMCs or T cells enriched from blood (not recorded which). This CDR3 reads CASSNGQGGGPYGYTF. The CDR3 DNA reads as TGCGCCAGCAGCAACGGACAGGGAGGGGGCCCCTATGGCTACACCTTC.